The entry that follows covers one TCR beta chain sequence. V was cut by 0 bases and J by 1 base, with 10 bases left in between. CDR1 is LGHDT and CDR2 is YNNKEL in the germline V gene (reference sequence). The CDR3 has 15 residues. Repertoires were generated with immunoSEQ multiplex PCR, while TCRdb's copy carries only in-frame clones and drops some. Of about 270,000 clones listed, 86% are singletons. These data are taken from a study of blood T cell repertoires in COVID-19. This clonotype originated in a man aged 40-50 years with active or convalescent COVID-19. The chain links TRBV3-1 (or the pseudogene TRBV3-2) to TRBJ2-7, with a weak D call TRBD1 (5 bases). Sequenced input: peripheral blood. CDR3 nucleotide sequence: TGTGCCAGCAGCCAAGATTGGGGCAGTTCCTACGAGCAGTACTTC. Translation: CASSQDWGSSYEQYF.